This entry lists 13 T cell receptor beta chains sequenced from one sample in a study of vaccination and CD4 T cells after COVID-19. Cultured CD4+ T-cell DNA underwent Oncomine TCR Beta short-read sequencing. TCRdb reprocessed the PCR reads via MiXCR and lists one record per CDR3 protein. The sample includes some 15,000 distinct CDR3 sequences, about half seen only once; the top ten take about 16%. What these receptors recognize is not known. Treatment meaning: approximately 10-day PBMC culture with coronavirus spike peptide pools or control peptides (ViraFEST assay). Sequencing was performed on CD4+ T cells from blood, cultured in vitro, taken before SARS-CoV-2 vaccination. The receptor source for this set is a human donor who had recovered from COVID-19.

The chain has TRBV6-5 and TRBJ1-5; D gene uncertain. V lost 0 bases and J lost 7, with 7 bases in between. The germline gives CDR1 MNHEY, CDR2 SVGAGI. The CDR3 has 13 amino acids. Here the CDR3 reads CASSYSPWQPQHF. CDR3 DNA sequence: TGTGCCAGCAGTTACTCGCCCTGGCAGCCCCAGCATTTT.

CDR3 DNA sequence: TGTGCCAGCAGCCCCGGGACAGGACGTAATTCACCCCTCCACTTT. It is translated as CASSPGTGRNSPLHF. The chain carries TRBV7-2 and TRBJ1-6, with 8 bases that match TRBD1. This CDR3 region has 15 residues. Trimming took 5 bases from V and 6 from J; bases not matched to a gene: 6. The germline V gene has CDR1 SGHTA and CDR2 FQGNSA.

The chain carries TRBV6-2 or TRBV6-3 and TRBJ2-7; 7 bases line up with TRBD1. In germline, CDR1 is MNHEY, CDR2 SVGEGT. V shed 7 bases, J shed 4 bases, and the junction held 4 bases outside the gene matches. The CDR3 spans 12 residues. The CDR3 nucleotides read TGTGCCAGCAAGCGACAGGGTTACGAGCAGTACTTC. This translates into CASKRQGYEQYF.

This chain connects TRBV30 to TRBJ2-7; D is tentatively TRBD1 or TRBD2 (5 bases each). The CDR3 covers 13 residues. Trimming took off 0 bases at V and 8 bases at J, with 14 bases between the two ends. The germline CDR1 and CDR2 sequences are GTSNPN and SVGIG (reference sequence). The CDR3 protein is CAWSVRTGRQQYF. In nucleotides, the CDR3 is TGTGCCTGGAGTGTACGTACGGGACGGCAGCAGTACTTC.

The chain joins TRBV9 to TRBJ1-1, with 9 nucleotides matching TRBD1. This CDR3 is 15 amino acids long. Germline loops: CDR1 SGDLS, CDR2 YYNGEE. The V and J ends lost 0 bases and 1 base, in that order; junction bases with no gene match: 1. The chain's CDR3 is CASSVVTGGNTEAFF. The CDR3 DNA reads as TGTGCCAGCAGCGTAGTGACAGGGGGGAACACTGAAGCTTTCTTT.

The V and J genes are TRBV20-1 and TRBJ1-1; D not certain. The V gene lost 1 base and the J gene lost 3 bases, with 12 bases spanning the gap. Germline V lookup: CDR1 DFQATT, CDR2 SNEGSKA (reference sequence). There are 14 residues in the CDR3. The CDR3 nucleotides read TGCAGTGCTAGAGTACTTTGGGAGGACACTGAAGCTTTCTTT. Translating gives CSARVLWEDTEAFF.

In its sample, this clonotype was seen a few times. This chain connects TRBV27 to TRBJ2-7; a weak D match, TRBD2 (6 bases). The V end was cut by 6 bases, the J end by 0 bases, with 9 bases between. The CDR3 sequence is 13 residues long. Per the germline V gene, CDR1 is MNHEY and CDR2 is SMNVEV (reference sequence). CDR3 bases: TGTGCCAGCAGGTTGACTAGCTCCTACGAGCAGTACTTC. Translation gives CASRLTSSYEQYF.

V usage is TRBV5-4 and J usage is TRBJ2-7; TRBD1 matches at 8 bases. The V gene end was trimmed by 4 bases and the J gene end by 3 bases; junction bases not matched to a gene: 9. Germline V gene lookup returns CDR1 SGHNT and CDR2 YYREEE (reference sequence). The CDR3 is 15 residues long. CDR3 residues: CASSNRKGQGYEQYF. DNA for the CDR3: TGTGCCAGCAGCAACCGGAAAGGACAGGGCTACGAGCAGTACTTC.

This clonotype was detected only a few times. The CDR3 DNA sequence: TGTGCCTGGAGGGTCGGACAGGGAGGGACTGGCTACACCTTC. Its protein product is CAWRVGQGGTGYTF. V and J are TRBV30 and TRBJ1-2, with 8 bases aligning to TRBD1. Germline V gene lookup returns CDR1 GTSNPN and CDR2 SVGIG (reference sequence). Unmatched junction bases numbered 10, after V lost 3 bases and J lost 7 bases. The CDR3 contains 14 residues.

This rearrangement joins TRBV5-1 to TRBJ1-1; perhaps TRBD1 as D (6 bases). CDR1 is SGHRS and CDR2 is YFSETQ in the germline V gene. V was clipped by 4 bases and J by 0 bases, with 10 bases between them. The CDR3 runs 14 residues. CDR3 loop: CASSLRTVNTEAFF. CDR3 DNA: TGCGCCAGCAGCCTTAGGACAGTGAACACTGAAGCTTTCTTT. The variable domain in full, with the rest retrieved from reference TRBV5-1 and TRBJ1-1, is KAGVTQTPRYLIKTRGQQVTLSCSPISGHRSVSWYQQTPGQGLQFLFEYFSETQRNKGNFPGRFSGRQFSNSRSEMNVSTLELGDSALYLCASSLRTVNTEAFFGQGTRLTVV.

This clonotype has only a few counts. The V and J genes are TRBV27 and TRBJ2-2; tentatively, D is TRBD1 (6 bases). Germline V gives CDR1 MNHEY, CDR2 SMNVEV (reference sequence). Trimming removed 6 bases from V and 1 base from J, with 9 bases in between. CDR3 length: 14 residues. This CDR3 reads CASRARGNTGELFF. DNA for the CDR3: TGTGCCAGCAGGGCCAGGGGGAACACCGGGGAGCTGTTTTTT.

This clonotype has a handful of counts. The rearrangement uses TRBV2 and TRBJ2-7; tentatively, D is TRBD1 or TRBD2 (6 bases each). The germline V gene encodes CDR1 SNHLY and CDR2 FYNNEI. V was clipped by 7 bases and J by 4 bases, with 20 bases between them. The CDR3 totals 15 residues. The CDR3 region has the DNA TGTGCCAGCAAACGAAACGGGGGCGCGGGATACGAGCAGTACTTC. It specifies CASKRNGGAGYEQYF.

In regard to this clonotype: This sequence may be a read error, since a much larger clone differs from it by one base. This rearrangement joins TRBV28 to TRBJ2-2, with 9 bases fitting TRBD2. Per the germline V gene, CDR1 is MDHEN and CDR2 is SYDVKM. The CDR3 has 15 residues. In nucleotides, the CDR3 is TGTGCCAGCAGTTTCAGCGGGAGGACCCCCGGGAAGCTGTTTTTT. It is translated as CASSFSGRTPGKLFF.